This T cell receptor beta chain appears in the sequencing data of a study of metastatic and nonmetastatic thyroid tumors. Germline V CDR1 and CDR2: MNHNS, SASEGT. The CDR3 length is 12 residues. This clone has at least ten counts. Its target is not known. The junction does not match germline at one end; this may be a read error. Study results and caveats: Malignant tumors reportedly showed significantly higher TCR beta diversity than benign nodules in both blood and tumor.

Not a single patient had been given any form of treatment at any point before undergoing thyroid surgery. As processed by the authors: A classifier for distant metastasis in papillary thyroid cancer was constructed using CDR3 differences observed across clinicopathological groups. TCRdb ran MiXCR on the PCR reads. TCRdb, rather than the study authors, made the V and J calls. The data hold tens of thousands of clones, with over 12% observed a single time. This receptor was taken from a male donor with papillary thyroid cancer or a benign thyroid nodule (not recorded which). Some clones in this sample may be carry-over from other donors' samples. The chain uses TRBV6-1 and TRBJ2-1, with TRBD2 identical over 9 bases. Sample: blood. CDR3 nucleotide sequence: TGTGCCAGCAGAATCCCTAGCGGGGAGCAGCTCTTC. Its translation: CASRIPSGEQLF.